These 4 T cell receptor beta chains share one sample of origin, sequenced in a study of T cell responses to AZD1222 COVID-19 vaccine. The table came from immunoSEQ multiplex PCR; TCRdb's copy has only in-frame clones and leaves some out. The sample records about 150,000 clones, more than 85% being singletons. Sequenced material: peripheral blood, taken 28 days after the second AZD1222 dose. These receptors all come from an adult who received the AZD1222 COVID-19 vaccine.

This clone was recorded once. V is TRBV10-3 and J is TRBJ1-2; no clear D gene. The CDR3 is 15 amino acids. Trimming stripped 4 bases from V and 6 bases from J, with 18 bases between. Germline V gene lookup returns CDR1 ENHRY and CDR2 SYGVKD. CDR3 DNA: TGTGCCATCAGTGTTGGACCCGATGCGGCCAATGGCTACACCTTC. Residues: CAISVGPDAANGYTF.

This clone was seen only a few times. V is TRBV5-1 and J is TRBJ2-7, with D unclear. Germline V gene data show CDR1 as SGHRS and CDR2 as YFSETQ. Trimming removed 4 bases at V and 4 bases at J, with 12 bases between. CDR3 size: 13 residues. The CDR3, as DNA: TGCGCCAGCAGCCTCAAGGACGCATACGAGCAGTACTTC. Translated: CASSLKDAYEQYF.

The chain uses TRBV12-5 and TRBJ2-5; 10 positions match TRBD1. Germline V lookup: CDR1 LGHNT, CDR2 FRNRAP. The length of the CDR3 is 15 residues. Germline trimming cut 5 bases from V and 4 bases from J; bases unmatched to any gene: 7. The CDR3 nucleotides are TGTGCTAGTGGTCCCGGGACAGGGGTAGGAGAGACCCAGTACTTC. Translating gives CASGPGTGVGETQYF.

V is TRBV5-1 and J is TRBJ1-4; 9 positions match TRBD1. The germline CDR1 and CDR2 sequences are SGHRS and YFSETQ. J lost 8 bases, V lost 0 bases, and 5 bases had no gene match. The CDR3 sequence is 15 residues long. For the CDR3, the DNA is TGCGCCAGCAGCTTGGCGACAGGGGGTGCAGAAAAACTGTTTTTT. Its protein is CASSLATGGAEKLFF.